The 30 T cell receptor beta chains below all came from one sample that was sequenced in a study of chemoradiotherapy in HPV16-positive cancers. Generated by immunoSEQ multiplex PCR, the TCRdb table keeps only in-frame clones and is missing some. The sample records 10,000 to 11,000 clones, approximately 74% being singletons. Sampling was conducted from a patient who underwent chemoradiotherapy. These TCRs come from a human donor with HPV-associated anogenital cancer.

The chain uses TRBV18 and TRBJ1-1; a possible D gene is TRBD1 (5 bases). CDR1 KGHSH and CDR2 LQKENI come from the germline V gene. V was trimmed by 4 bases and J by 0 bases, leaving 9 bases between them. This CDR3 is 14 amino acids long. The CDR3 DNA reads as TGTGCCAGCTCACTGGGACTATTGAACACTGAAGCTTTCTTT. This sequence encodes CASSLGLLNTEAFF.

J is TRBJ1-1 and V is TRBV5-1, with no clear D. V was pared by 0 bases and J by 2 bases, with 8 bases between. CDR1 is SGHRS, CDR2 YFSETQ, per germline. CDR3 size: 14 residues. The CDR3 DNA is TGCGCCAGCAGCTTGGAGTGGAGTAACACTGAAGCTTTCTTT. It specifies CASSLEWSNTEAFF.

The chain links TRBV13 to TRBJ2-2, with TRBD2 identical over 8 bases. Per germline, CDR1 PRHDT and CDR2 FYEKMQ (reference sequence). The V segment lost 0 bases and the J segment 6 bases; nucleotides outside the gene matches: 6. The CDR3 extends over 16 amino acids. The DNA of the CDR3 is TGTGCCAGCAGCTTAGGAGAGCGGGAGACCCCCGGGGAGCTGTTTTTT. It translates to CASSLGERETPGELFF.

Judged by abundance, this clone is large (0.1 to 1%). The CDR3 loop reads CASSTFGTGGRTEAFF. For the CDR3, the DNA is TGTGCCAGCAGCACCTTCGGGACAGGGGGCAGGACTGAAGCTTTCTTT. This chain connects TRBV5-6 to TRBJ1-1; 12 bases line up with TRBD1. The germline V gene has CDR1 SGHDT and CDR2 YYEEEE. With V trimmed by 4 bases and J by 5 bases, 9 bases remained unmatched. The length of the CDR3 is 16 residues.

This chain joins TRBV30 and TRBJ1-5; D remains ambiguous. This CDR3 is 13 amino acids long. The V gene lost 3 bases and the J gene lost 3 bases, with 9 bases spanning the gap. Germline V gene data show CDR1 as GTSNPN and CDR2 as SVGIG (reference sequence). The CDR3 reads CAWSLLANQPQHF. CDR3 DNA sequence: TGTGCCTGGAGCCTACTCGCCAATCAGCCCCAGCATTTT.

The rearrangement uses TRBV11-1 and TRBJ2-7; 9 bases are shared with TRBD1. Losses at the gene ends were 3 bases for V and 5 bases for J; bases not matched to a gene: 5. The CDR3 is made up of 14 amino acids. Germline V gene lookup returns CDR1 SGHAT and CDR2 FQDESV (reference sequence). The CDR3 bases are TGTGCCAGCAGCTTCTCCGGACAGGGGAACGAGCAGTACTTC. Encoded protein: CASSFSGQGNEQYF. Looking up the rest from reference TRBV11-1 and TRBJ2-7 gives the full variable domain: EAEVAQSPRYKITEKSQAVAFWCDPISGHATLYWYRQILGQGPELLVQFQDESVVDDSQLPKDRFSAERLKGVDSTLKIQPAELGDSAMYLCASSFSGQGNEQYFGPGTRLTVT.

This sequence joins TRBV28 and TRBJ1-5; D is uncertain. Trimming shortened V by 6 bases and J by 8 bases, and 14 bases separated the two germline ends. CDR1 and CDR2 from the germline V gene are MDHEN and SYDVKM. The CDR3 spans 13 residues. CDR3 coding DNA: TGTGCCAGCAGCTCGGGGTTCGGGAAGCCCCAGCATTTT. Translation gives CASSSGFGKPQHF.

This chain links TRBV7-2 with TRBJ2-3; D gene ambiguous. The CDR3 loop spans 15 amino acids. The germline gives CDR1 SGHTA, CDR2 FQGNSA. With 4 bases removed from V and 0 bases from J, the gap between germline ends came to 11 bases. Written as DNA, the CDR3 is TGTGCCAGCAGCTCACAGATGACTAGCACAGATACGCAGTATTTT. This encodes CASSSQMTSTDTQYF.

The chain couples TRBV6-1 to TRBJ1-5; TRBD1 aligns across 10 bases. The germline V gene encodes CDR1 MNHNS and CDR2 SASEGT. V shed 8 bases, J shed 6 bases, and the junction held 10 bases outside the gene matches. The CDR3 runs 15 residues. The CDR3 region is CASGDRGWGSQPQHF. CDR3 nucleotides: TGTGCCAGCGGGGACAGGGGATGGGGTTCTCAGCCCCAGCATTTT.

The rearrangement joins TRBV19 to TRBJ2-7; D remains ambiguous. The V end lost 5 bases, the J end lost 3 bases, and 14 bases lay between the germline ends. The CDR3 has 14 amino acids. Per the germline V gene, CDR1 is LNHDA and CDR2 is SQIVND (reference sequence). CDR3 nucleotide sequence: TGTGCCAGTAGTGAGAGCTATCGCTACTACGAGCAGTACTTC. Protein: CASSESYRYYEQYF.

DNA for the CDR3: TGTGCCAGCTCACCAGACAGGGGAAACACCATATATTTT. Amino acids: CASSPDRGNTIYF. This rearrangement joins TRBV18 to TRBJ1-3; weak D call: TRBD1 (6 bases). The CDR3 runs 13 residues. Trimming took off 2 bases at V and 4 bases at J, with 6 bases between the two ends. CDR1 KGHSH and CDR2 LQKENI come from the germline V gene.

The chain joins TRBV7-6 to TRBJ1-4, with no clear D. CDR3 length equals 14 residues. V lost 1 base to trimming and J lost 4 bases, with 7 bases between them. Germline lookup yields CDR1 SGHVS and CDR2 FNYEAQ. CDR3 loop: CASSLEADNEKLFF. The CDR3 region has the DNA TGTGCCAGCAGCTTAGAGGCGGATAATGAAAAACTGTTTTTT.

This clone has only a few counts. The chain has TRBV2 and TRBJ1-2; 8 nucleotides line up with TRBD1. J was trimmed by 2 bases and V by 5 bases; bases with no gene match: 7. The CDR3 is 15 residues long. Germline V gene sequence: CDR1 SNHLY, CDR2 FYNNEI. CDR3 protein: CASSNLDRANYGYTF. CDR3 in DNA: TGTGCCAGCAGTAATTTGGACAGGGCGAACTATGGCTACACCTTC.

This CDR3 reads CASSLLGQGLGYTF. The CDR3 bases are TGTGCCAGCAGCTTACTGGGACAGGGACTTGGCTACACCTTC. This chain links TRBV7-8 with TRBJ1-2; 9 bases line up with TRBD1. J was trimmed by 7 bases and V by 2 bases; bases with no gene match: 5. The germline V gene encodes CDR1 SGHVS and CDR2 FQNEAQ. The CDR3 has 14 amino acids.

This chain joins TRBV5-6 and TRBJ2-7; TRBD1 matches at 9 bases. The germline gives CDR1 SGHDT, CDR2 YYEEEE. This CDR3 contains 15 residues. V dropped 4 bases and J dropped 6; count of bases not matched to a gene: 11. CDR3 residues: CASSVRSGTGSEQYF. In DNA, the CDR3 is TGTGCCAGCAGCGTAAGATCCGGGACAGGGAGCGAGCAGTACTTC. Variable domain in full (rest from reference TRBV5-6 and TRBJ2-7): DAGVTQSPTHLIKTRGQQVTLRCSPKSGHDTVSWYQQALGQGPQFIFQYYEEEERQRGNFPDRFSGHQFPNYSSELNVNALLLGDSALYLCASSVRSGTGSEQYFGPGTRLTVT.

The gene calls are TRBV7-6 and TRBJ1-3; D not resolved. The germline gives CDR1 SGHVS, CDR2 FNYEAQ. V shed 5 bases and J shed 0 bases, with 8 bases lying between them. The CDR3 loop spans 14 amino acids. The CDR3 DNA is TGTGCCAGCAGCCCGGGCCTCTCTGGAAACACCATATATTTT. Protein sequence: CASSPGLSGNTIYF.

The rearrangement uses TRBV5-1 and TRBJ1-1, with D possibly TRBD1 on 6 matching bases. Germline V gene lookup returns CDR1 SGHRS and CDR2 YFSETQ. Trimming shortened V by 4 bases and J by 10 bases, and 23 bases separated the two germline ends. The CDR3 is made up of 15 amino acids. The CDR3 bases are TGCGCCAGCAGCGCGTACCAGGGGCAGTCTTCGGGAGCTTTCTTT. Its translation: CASSAYQGQSSGAFF.

The V gene is TRBV6-1, the J gene TRBJ2-5; D may be TRBD2 (6 bases). The CDR3 length is 13 residues. Germline V gene sequence: CDR1 MNHNS, CDR2 SASEGT. With 6 bases removed from V and 4 bases from J, the gap between germline ends came to 12 bases. The CDR3 DNA is TGTGCCAGCAGCCGGGAGTACGCAGAGACCCAGTACTTC. This encodes CASSREYAETQYF.

This clone was counted a single time. The CDR3 coding sequence is TGTGCCAGCAGCTACTTAAATGGCAGGGGGCCCGGATACACTGAAGCTTTCTTT. Protein product: CASSYLNGRGPGYTEAFF. The rearrangement links TRBV11-2 to TRBJ1-1; 8 nucleotides agree with TRBD1. The CDR3 totals 18 residues. Germline trimming cut 4 bases from V and 3 bases from J; bases unmatched to any gene: 16. From germline, CDR1 is SGHAT and CDR2 FQNNGV. The full variable domain, in which reference TRBV11-2 and TRBJ1-1 provide the parts outside the CDR3, is EAGVAQSPRYKIIEKRQSVAFWCNPISGHATLYWYQQILGQGPKLLIQFQNNGVVDDSQLPKDRFSAERLKGVDSTLKIQPAKLEDSAVYLCASSYLNGRGPGYTEAFFGQGTRLTVV.

V and J are TRBV18 and TRBJ2-7; D is perhaps TRBD1 (6 bases). The germline V gene encodes CDR1 KGHSH and CDR2 LQKENI. Trimming pared 4 bases from V and 3 bases from J, leaving 10 bases between. This CDR3 contains 13 residues. The CDR3 loop reads CASSLGQFYEQYF. Written as DNA, the CDR3 is TGTGCCAGCTCACTTGGACAGTTCTACGAGCAGTACTTC.

The chain has TRBV5-6 and TRBJ2-3, with D unclear. V lost 0 bases, J lost 5 bases, and 10 bases lay in between. Looked up from germline, CDR1 is SGHDT and CDR2 is YYEEEE. The CDR3 totals 14 residues. The CDR3 sequence is CASSLGVAKDTQYF. The CDR3 DNA sequence: TGTGCCAGCAGCTTGGGGGTAGCAAAAGATACGCAGTATTTT.

J is TRBJ2-2 and V is TRBV28; D tentatively reads TRBD1 or TRBD2 (6 bases each). This CDR3 contains 16 residues. Germline CDR1 MDHEN, CDR2 SYDVKM. V shed 9 bases and J shed 0 bases, with 17 bases lying between them. This CDR3 is CASPVVGGTNTGELFF. The DNA for the CDR3 is TGTGCCAGTCCGGTCGTCGGGGGCACGAACACCGGGGAGCTGTTTTTT.

J is TRBJ1-2 and V is TRBV7-3; 7 nucleotides match TRBD1. Germline V CDR1 and CDR2: SGHTA, FQGTGA. Germline trimming cut 4 bases from V and 0 bases from J; bases unmatched to any gene: 2. This CDR3 region has 14 residues. CDR3 region: CASSSGQTNYGYTF. The DNA of the CDR3 is TGTGCCAGCAGCTCGGGACAGACTAACTATGGCTACACCTTC.

The genes are TRBV10-3 and TRBJ1-5; D remains ambiguous. V shed 5 bases and J shed 0 bases, with 8 bases lying between them. The germline CDR1 and CDR2 sequences are ENHRY and SYGVKD. The CDR3 loop spans 14 amino acids. CDR3 in amino acids: CAISQEISNQPQHF. The CDR3 DNA reads as TGTGCCATCAGTCAGGAAATTAGCAATCAGCCCCAGCATTTT.

The chain recombines TRBV19 with TRBJ2-7; a possible D gene is TRBD1 (6 bases). V was pared by 9 bases and J by 3 bases, with 18 bases between. The germline CDR1 and CDR2 sequences are LNHDA and SQIVND (reference sequence). The CDR3 length is 14 residues. The DNA for the CDR3 is TGTGCCAGCCCCCAGGGGCGGCCCCACTACGAGCAGTACGTC. Its translation: CASPQGRPHYEQYV.

The gene calls are TRBV7-9 and TRBJ1-1; TRBD1 might be the D (6 bases). CDR3 length: 14 amino acids. CDR1 SEHNR and CDR2 FQNEAQ come from the germline V gene (reference sequence). V lost 4 bases and J lost 4, with 13 bases in between. CDR3: CASSSTGRSTEAFF. CDR3 sequence (DNA): TGTGCCAGCAGCTCGACAGGTAGAAGCACTGAAGCTTTCTTT.

This chain joins TRBV10-3 and TRBJ2-3; 12 bases are a match to TRBD2. This CDR3 region has 17 residues. Germline CDR1 and CDR2: ENHRY and SYGVKD. V was pared by 6 bases and J by 7 bases, with 14 bases of the junction left unmatched. Written as DNA, the CDR3 is TGTGCCATCAGGGGGACTAGCGGGCGGACGTCTCTGTATACGCAGTATTTT. Protein: CAIRGTSGRTSLYTQYF.

The genes are TRBV18 and TRBJ2-5, with TRBD2 identical over 7 bases. CDR3 length equals 17 residues. CDR1 KGHSH and CDR2 LQKENI come from the germline V gene. The V segment lost 4 bases and the J segment 3 bases; nucleotides outside the gene matches: 14. The CDR3 DNA follows: TGTGCCAGCTCACATTCGCCCCCCGGTCGGGGGGAAGAGACCCAGTACTTC. It yields the protein CASSHSPPGRGEETQYF.

In this sample, this clone turned up a few times. This chain links TRBV27 with TRBJ1-5; no definite D call. The V gene's germline CDR1 is MNHEY and CDR2 SMNVEV (reference sequence). V lost 5 bases and J 4 bases, leaving 9 bases between the germline ends. The CDR3 extends over 13 amino acids. Here the CDR3 reads CASSPLRNQPQHF. CDR3 coding DNA: TGTGCCAGCAGTCCACTGAGGAATCAGCCCCAGCATTTT.

This clone was observed a handful of times. The chain has TRBV2 and TRBJ2-7; D may correspond to TRBD1 or TRBD2 (6 bases each). In germline, CDR1 is SNHLY, CDR2 FYNNEI. The CDR3 is made up of 15 amino acids. Trimming pared 6 bases from V and 3 bases from J, leaving 18 bases between. CDR3 in amino acids: CASSFLGGKSYEQYF. Here the CDR3 DNA reads TGTGCCAGCAGCTTCTTAGGGGGGAAAAGCTACGAGCAGTACTTC.